This paragraph reports one T cell receptor beta chain. Its antigen remains unknown. The data were taken from a study of post-analysis software for immune sequencing data. Across the study: Disease courses included relapsing-remitting, secondary progressive and progressive-relapsing multiple sclerosis. Findings of the study overall: By F measure, strong co-clustering occurred among samples prepared in the same batch. With TRBV5-6, TRBV5-1 and TRBV20-1 included, about five TRBV segments were more frequent in patients than in controls.

The authors incorporated unique molecular identifiers into the TCR beta cDNA libraries. TCRdb called the PCR reads again in MiXCR, with one record for every CDR3 protein. The data show fewer than 850,000 distinct CDR3 sequences, 30% seen once. In germline, CDR1 is SGHAT, CDR2 FQNNGV. The CDR3 covers 17 residues. V lost 2 bases and J 3 bases, leaving 20 bases between the germline ends. The rearrangement links TRBV11-2 to TRBJ2-7; D perhaps matches TRBD1 (5 bases). This TCR came from a girl aged 5-17 years with multiple sclerosis. Sequenced material: blood. CDR3 sequence: CASSLIPPGSMNYEQYF. The CDR3 coding sequence is TGTGCCAGCAGCTTAATTCCCCCAGGGTCCATGAACTACGAGCAGTACTTC.